What follows is one T cell receptor beta chain and its context. The data were taken from a study of cytomegalovirus exposure and HLA in healthy donors. PCR primers comprised 60 Vbeta and 13 Jbeta primers. Generated by immunoSEQ multiplex PCR, the TCRdb table keeps only in-frame clones and is missing some. The data contain 120,000 to 150,000 clones, approximately 78% of them seen just once; the ten biggest clones take up about 3.2%. This CDR3 is built from 15 residues. Looked up from germline, CDR1 is SGHTA and CDR2 is FQGNSA. The V segment lost 3 bases and the J segment 4 bases; nucleotides outside the gene matches: 4.

The sequence was obtained from a man aged 18 to 29 in good health and CMV-seropositive. The chain carries TRBV7-2 and TRBJ2-1, with 9 bases fitting TRBD2. Material: PBMCs. CDR3 nucleotides: TGTGCCAGCAGCTTCATGACTAGCGGATACAATGAGCAGTTCTTC. Translating it yields CASSFMTSGYNEQFF.